Listed below are T cell receptor beta chains from one sample, sequenced in a study of CD8 T cells in Susac syndrome. TCRdb processed the immunoSEQ multiplex PCR reads anew with MiXCR; each CDR3 protein has one entry. The table records about 140,000 distinct CDR3 sequences, 90% to 95% of them present only once. The sample taken for sequencing was CD8+ T cells from PBMCs. All receptors come from a human donor in good health. The CDR3 runs from the conserved cysteine through the conserved F or W. A D gene is named only where the DNA matches it firmly. Size is stated for part of the rows, as once, few or many counts, or as a class when the clone is expanded.

TRBJ2-1 | NA | TRBV9 | 16 | NA | TGTGCCAGCAGCGTAGCGGGAGCACGACCCTACAATGAGCAGTTCTTC | CASSVAGARPYNEQFF
TRBJ2-1 | once | TRBV4-3 | 15 | TRBD2 | TGCGCCAGCAGCCGCGAAGCGGGACTCTACAATGAGCAGTTCTTC | CASSREAGLYNEQFF
TRBJ2-7 | NA | TRBV6-2/TRBV6-3 | 14 | NA | TGTGCCAGCACTCAGAGGCGGGACGGCTACGAGCAGTACTTC | CASTQRRDGYEQYF
TRBJ2-1 | NA | TRBV27 | 13 | TRBD2 | TGTGCCACAACTAGCGGGAGTGGCTTTGAGCAGTTCTTC | CATTSGSGFEQFF
TRBJ2-7 | few | TRBV27 | 13 | NA | TGTGCCAGCAGTTTGGCAGCAACCTACGAGCAGTACTTC | CASSLAATYEQYF
TRBJ1-2 | NA | TRBV5-1 | 13 | NA | TGCGCCAGCAGCACCGACACCAACTATGGCTACACCTTC | CASSTDTNYGYTF
TRBJ2-7 | once | TRBV30 | 12 | NA | TGTGCCTGGACAGACAGCTCCTACGAGCAGTACTTC | CAWTDSSYEQYF
TRBJ2-7 | NA | TRBV27 | 13 | NA | TGTGCCAGTTCCCTAGCGCCAGCCTACGAGCAGTACTTC | CASSLAPAYEQYF
TRBJ1-5 | NA | TRBV7-9 | 15 | NA | TGTGCCAGCAGCTTATTGGGTACTAGCAATCAGCCCCAGCATTTT | CASSLLGTSNQPQHF
TRBJ2-5 | NA | TRBV7-9 | 14 | NA | TGTGCCAGCAGCTTAGTGAGAGAGCAAGAGACCCAGTACTTC | CASSLVREQETQYF
TRBJ2-7 | NA | TRBV28 | 14 | TRBD1 | TGCGCCAGCAGAACCGGGACAGGCTCTTACGAGCAGTACTTC | CASRTGTGSYEQYF
TRBJ1-1 | NA | TRBV12-3/TRBV12-4 | 14 | NA | TGTGCCAGCAGTCTCCCCTGGGGCCGCACTGAAGCTTTCTTT | CASSLPWGRTEAFF
TRBJ1-2 | NA | TRBV18 | 15 | TRBD1 | TGTGCCAGCTCACCATTTGATAGGGGGCGCGGTGGCTACACCTTC | CASSPFDRGRGGYTF
TRBJ2-5 | NA | TRBV12-3/TRBV12-4 | 15 | NA | TGTGCCAGCAGTCCGGGACTGGAGCGAATGGAGACCCAGTACTTC | CASSPGLERMETQYF
TRBJ1-4 | NA | TRBV6-6 | 13 | TRBD1 | TGTGCCAGCAGGGGACAGGGGCATGAAAAACTGTTTTTT | CASRGQGHEKLFF
TRBJ2-7 | NA | TRBV13 | 16 | TRBD2 | TGTGCCAGCAGCCTGGGGACTAGCGGGAGTCTCCACGAGCAGTACTTC | CASSLGTSGSLHEQYF
TRBJ2-7 | NA | TRBV5-6 | 13 | NA | TGTGCCAGCAGCTTGGGGCATTTCTACGAGCAGTACTTC | CASSLGHFYEQYF
TRBJ2-7 | NA | TRBV27 | 13 | NA | TGTGCCAGCAGTTTATCGTACGCGTACGAGCAGTACTTC | CASSLSYAYEQYF
TRBJ1-5 | NA | TRBV3-1 | 14 | NA | TGTGCCAGCAGCCAAGGGTTCGGATATCAGCCCCAGCATTTT | CASSQGFGYQPQHF
TRBJ2-3 | NA | TRBV7-8 | 20 | TRBD2 | TGTGCCAGCAGCCTTCATGTAGGGACTAGCAGACCCGGGGGGGCAGATACGCAGTATTTT | CASSLHVGTSRPGGADTQYF
TRBJ2-1 | NA | TRBV5-1 | 13 | NA | TGCGCCAGCAGCTTGGAAAATAAGAATGAGCAGTTCTTC | CASSLENKNEQFF
TRBJ2-7 | NA | TRBV28 | 16 | NA | TGTGCCAGCAGCTTCGTTCGGACTCAGCCCTCCTACGAGCAGTACTTC | CASSFVRTQPSYEQYF
TRBJ2-2 | NA | TRBV9 | 16 | NA | TGTGCCAGCAGCCAAGAGGGGACACCGAACACCGGGGAGCTGTTTTTT | CASSQEGTPNTGELFF
TRBJ1-5 | NA | TRBV9 | 14 | TRBD1 | TGTGCCAGCAGCTCAACAGGGGCCGGTCAACCCCAGCATTTT | CASSSTGAGQPQHF
TRBJ2-2 | NA | TRBV2 | 13 | NA | TGTGCCAGCAGTGGGCTGGGGCCCGGGGAGCTGTTTTTT | CASSGLGPGELFF
TRBJ1-2 | NA | TRBV29-1 | 11 | NA | TGCAGCGTCAGAGACGAATATGGCTACACCTTC | CSVRDEYGYTF